This is a list of T cell receptor beta chains from one sample in a study of CD4+ T cells in melanoma. Method: immunoSEQ multiplex PCR; TCRdb's copy keeps in-frame clones and lacks some. The sample has 9,500 to 12,000 clones; approximately 67% are singletons. Sequencing was carried out using cells from a culture (not recorded whether cultured in vitro). The receptors come from a human donor with melanoma. CDR3s include the opening cysteine and the closing phenylalanine or tryptophan. A D gene is named only where the DNA matches it firmly. Clone size, where shown, is once, few, many, or a class for clones that have expanded.

size	V	D	J	CDR3	DNA
few	TRBV7-6	.	TRBJ2-1	CASSLSGGSYNEQFF	TGTGCCAGCAGCCTCAGTGGGGGCTCCTACAATGAGCAGTTCTTC
.	TRBV6-6	.	TRBJ1-4	CASSVSGSTNEKLFF	TGTGCCAGCAGTGTCTCAGGGTCAACTAATGAAAAACTGTTTTTT
once	TRBV6-6	.	TRBJ1-5	CASSHRDGQPQHF	TGTGCCAGCAGTCACAGGGATGGCCAGCCCCAGCATTTT
.	TRBV7-8	.	TRBJ2-1	CASSPPLRLGGYNEQFF	TGTGCCAGCAGCCCCCCCCTCCGACTAGGGGGCTACAATGAGCAGTTCTTC
few	TRBV2	.	TRBJ1-2	CASRETGLYGYTF	TGTGCCAGCAGAGAGACAGGCCTCTATGGCTACACCTTC
.	TRBV7-3	TRBD2	TRBJ2-3	CASSQGRGGLSTDTQYF	TGTGCCAGCAGCCAGGGGCGGGGGGGGCTTAGCACAGATACGCAGTATTTT
few	TRBV19	.	TRBJ1-2	CASSMWDPRNLYYGYTF	TGTGCCAGTAGTATGTGGGACCCGCGAAACCTATACTATGGCTACACCTTC
.	TRBV5-1	.	TRBJ2-5	CASSPLAGSQETQYF	TGCGCCAGCAGCCCTCTGGCGGGGAGTCAAGAGACCCAGTACTTC
.	TRBV18	.	TRBJ1-1	CASSPNADNTEAFF	TGTGCCAGCTCACCAAATGCGGATAACACTGAAGCTTTCTTT
.	TRBV12-5	.	TRBJ2-7	CASGQGRGYEQYF	TGTGCTAGTGGTCAGGGACGGGGCTACGAGCAGTACTTC
.	TRBV7-3	.	TRBJ1-1	CASSFAKNTEAFF	TGTGCCAGCAGCTTCGCGAAGAATACTGAAGCTTTCTTT
.	TRBV10-3	.	TRBJ1-3	CATLDRGNTIYF	TGTGCCACTTTAGACAGGGGAAACACCATATATTTT
.	TRBV5-6	TRBD1	TRBJ1-3	CASSLWTGVTGNTIYF	TGTGCCAGCAGCTTATGGACAGGGGTGACTGGAAACACCATATATTTT
.	TRBV2	.	TRBJ2-5	CASSLSPFGETQYF	TGTGCCAGCAGTCTTAGTCCCTTCGGGGAGACCCAGTACTTC
.	TRBV7-9	.	TRBJ2-7	CASSLEVPGYEQYF	TGTGCCAGCAGCTTAGAGGTTCCGGGCTACGAGCAGTACTTC
.	TRBV9	.	TRBJ1-6	CASTPLTGNSPLHF	TGTGCCAGCACCCCCTTAACGGGGAATTCACCCCTCCACTTT
.	TRBV19	TRBD2	TRBJ2-7	CASARGADSYEQYF	TGTGCCAGCGCGCGGGGGGCCGACTCCTACGAGCAGTACTTC
.	TRBV4-1	.	TRBJ2-3	CASRPTGLIADTQYF	TGCGCCAGCAGGCCCACGGGACTTATCGCAGATACGCAGTATTTT
medium-sized	TRBV5-1	.	TRBJ1-4	CASSLIGLGGLFF	TGCGCCAGCAGCTTGATTGGCTTGGGAGGGCTGTTTTTT
.	TRBV7-7	TRBD1	TRBJ2-2	CASSATGVTGELFF	TGTGCTAGCAGCGCCACAGGGGTCACCGGGGAGCTGTTTTTT
few	TRBV6-6	.	TRBJ2-7	CASSVDGRYEQYF	TGTGCCAGCAGTGTGGATGGAAGATACGAGCAGTACTTC
.	TRBV5-1	.	TRBJ2-3	CASSVGRGDSWTDTQYF	TGCGCCAGCAGCGTGGGCAGAGGGGACTCTTGGACAGATACGCAGTATTTT
medium-sized	TRBV6-6	.	TRBJ1-6	CASRSRTLNSPLHF	TGTGCCAGCAGGAGTCGGACTCTTAATTCACCCCTCCACTTT
few	TRBV5-4	.	TRBJ1-1	CASSLSPANTEAFF	TGTGCCAGCAGCTTGTCCCCAGCGAACACTGAAGCTTTCTTT
.	TRBV7-9	.	TRBJ2-2	CASSQNRRRNTGELFF	TGTGCCAGCAGTCAAAACCGCCGACGTAACACCGGGGAGCTGTTTTTT
.	TRBV2	TRBD1	TRBJ1-1	CASSDQGARGLAEAFF	TGTGCCAGCAGCGATCAGGGGGCGCGGGGCCTGGCCGAAGCTTTCTTT
few	TRBV5-1	.	TRBJ2-3	CASNRGGSTDTQYF	TGCGCCAGCAACCGAGGGGGTAGCACAGATACGCAGTATTTT
.	TRBV9	TRBD2	TRBJ2-3	CASSPLAEPSLDTQYF	TGTGCCAGCAGCCCCCTAGCGGAGCCTTCGCTTGATACGCAGTATTTT
.	TRBV11-1	TRBD1	TRBJ2-1	CASSLVFGTGDYNEQFF	TGTGCCAGCAGCTTAGTATTCGGGACAGGGGATTACAATGAGCAGTTCTTC
.	TRBV5-4	.	TRBJ1-1	CASSQHGNTEAFF	TGTGCCAGCAGCCAACACGGGAACACTGAAGCTTTCTTT
.	TRBV7-3	.	TRBJ2-1	CASSSTLVAEQFF	TGTGCCAGCAGCTCCACACTAGTGGCTGAGCAGTTCTTC
.	TRBV7-8	.	TRBJ1-5	CASSPQGYQPQHF	TGTGCCAGCAGCCCACAAGGTTATCAGCCCCAGCATTTT
.	TRBV13	.	TRBJ1-2	CASSFLANYGYTF	TGTGCCAGCAGCTTTTTGGCTAACTATGGCTACACCTTC
.	TRBV6-1	.	TRBJ2-3	CASSKDTYLPTDTQYF	TGTGCCAGCAGTAAAGACACCTACCTTCCCACAGATACGCAGTATTTT
few	TRBV7-9	.	TRBJ2-2	CASTHREGNTGELFF	TGTGCCAGCACCCACCGAGAGGGAAACACCGGGGAGCTGTTTTTT
.	TRBV11-3	TRBD2	TRBJ2-3	CASSLGGGVTQYF	TGTGCCAGCAGCTTAGGGGGGGGTGTTACGCAGTATTTT
.	TRBV11-2	.	TRBJ2-7	CASSFRLSEQYF	TGTGCCAGCAGCTTCCGGCTCTCCGAGCAGTACTTC
.	TRBV5-1	.	TRBJ2-4	CASSQAFVSGDIQYF	TGCGCCAGCAGCCAGGCCTTCGTGTCAGGGGACATTCAGTACTTC
.	TRBV4-1	.	TRBJ2-3	CASSQAAGQVRDTQYF	TGCGCCAGCAGCCAAGCGGCAGGGCAGGTCAGAGATACGCAGTATTTT
.	TRBV7-2	.	TRBJ2-7	CASSLAWGPSYEQYF	TGTGCCAGCAGCTTAGCGTGGGGCCCTAGCTACGAGCAGTACTTC
.	TRBV19	.	TRBJ1-2	CASSPPQRYGYTF	TGTGCCAGTAGTCCCCCACAGCGGTATGGCTACACCTTC
.	TRBV5-1	.	TRBJ2-3	CASSLRVAVSTDTQYF	TGCGCCAGCAGCTTGAGAGTTGCGGTCTCCACAGATACGCAGTATTTT
.	TRBV18	TRBD1	TRBJ1-1	CASSPDRSDRKVNTEAFF	TGTGCCAGCTCACCGGACAGGTCCGATCGGAAAGTGAACACTGAAGCTTTCTTT
.	TRBV14	.	TRBJ2-1	CASSPAGGGARRNEQFF	TGTGCCAGCAGCCCCGCTGGCGGGGGCGCCCGTAGAAATGAGCAGTTCTTC
.	TRBV10-3	.	TRBJ1-5	CAISQTGLGNQPQHF	TGTGCCATCAGCCAAACAGGGTTGGGGAATCAGCCCCAGCATTTT
.	TRBV5-1	.	TRBJ2-2	CASARRGSYTGELFF	TGCGCCAGTGCTCGCCGGGGCTCCTACACCGGGGAGCTGTTTTTT
few	TRBV11-2	.	TRBJ2-7	CASRKQGREQYF	TGTGCCAGCAGAAAACAGGGGAGGGAGCAGTACTTC
.	TRBV2	TRBD1	TRBJ1-2	CASHLGQAGFYGYTF	TGTGCCAGTCACTTGGGACAGGCGGGGTTCTATGGCTACACCTTC
.	TRBV7-3	.	TRBJ2-7	CASTDRPGAGSPSYEQYF	TGTGCCAGCACCGACAGACCGGGGGCCGGGTCCCCCTCCTACGAGCAGTACTTC
.	TRBV5-1	TRBD2	TRBJ2-3	CASSKASGGPTDTQYF	TGCGCCAGCAGCAAGGCTAGCGGGGGGCCCACAGATACGCAGTATTTT
.	TRBV5-1	TRBD2	TRBJ2-5	CASSYTSGGYQETQYF	TGCGCCAGCAGCTACACTAGCGGGGGGTATCAAGAGACCCAGTACTTC
.	TRBV4-2	TRBD1	TRBJ1-6	CASSQEDRVDSPLHF	TGTGCCAGCAGCCAAGAAGACAGGGTTGATTCACCCCTCCACTTT
.	TRBV7-2	.	TRBJ1-5	CASSLTENQPQHF	TGTGCCAGCAGCTTAACCGAGAATCAGCCCCAGCATTTT
few	TRBV7-9	.	TRBJ1-1	CASSRRGGGGTEAFF	TGTGCCAGCAGCCGGAGGGGGGGAGGCGGCACTGAAGCTTTCTTT
.	TRBV7-9	TRBD1	TRBJ1-1	CASSLVEDRGWSTEAFF	TGTGCCAGCAGCTTAGTTGAGGACAGGGGATGGAGCACTGAAGCTTTCTTT
once	TRBV29-1	TRBD1	TRBJ2-7	CSAGQGAYEQYF	TGCAGCGCTGGACAGGGAGCCTACGAGCAGTACTTC
once	TRBV4-1	TRBD1	TRBJ1-1	CASRDGRAGGFKNTEAFF	TGCGCCAGCCGCGACGGCCGGGCAGGGGGCTTTAAGAACACTGAAGCTTTCTTT